The clone carrying this TCR beta chain appeared many times. Its antigen is not known. The sample originates from a study of response to subunit inactivated influenza vaccine. The germline gives CDR1 MNHNS, CDR2 SASEGT. The CDR3 totals 14 residues. V shed 6 bases, J shed 10 bases, and the junction held 7 bases outside the gene matches. TCRdb re-called the RT-PCR reads through MiXCR, storing one row per CDR3 protein. The table records around 530,000 distinct CDR3 sequences, 12% of them present only once. General observations from the study: That few new T cells are recruited by each seasonal influenza vaccination was the authors' suggestion.

The receptor comes from a man between 50 and 59 years old who received an inactivated influenza vaccine. This sample comprised PBMCs from blood, obtained on the day of vaccination. The chain links TRBV6-1 to TRBJ1-6; TRBD1 matches 9 bases. The CDR3 DNA follows: TGTGCCAGCAGGGATCGGACAGGGGCCTCACCCCTCCACTTT. Amino acids: CASRDRTGASPLHF.